The 26 T cell receptor beta chains in this list originate from one sample, sequenced in a study of blood T cell repertoires in COVID-19. Clones were sequenced by immunoSEQ multiplex PCR, and TCRdb holds only the in-frame ones, with some missing. The table shows some 400,000 clones, with around 91% occurring only once. Sequenced input: PBMCs or T cells enriched from blood (not recorded which). These receptors were collected from a man between 25 and 39 years old who had recovered from COVID-19.

The chain uses TRBV7-9 and TRBJ2-2, with 7 bases that match TRBD2. The germline V gene has CDR1 SEHNR and CDR2 FQNEAQ (reference sequence). The CDR3 totals 16 residues. Trimming removed 8 bases from V and 0 bases from J; junction bases left unmatched: 9. The CDR3 nucleotides are TGTGCCAGCCTCGAGACTAGCAGCACGAACACCGGGGAGCTGTTTTTT. This translates into CASLETSSTNTGELFF.

J is TRBJ1-1 and V is TRBV10-3; D call uncertain. Between the trimmed V and J ends, which lost 7 bases and 3 bases, there was a span of 15 bases. The CDR3 length is 14 residues. Germline V gene sequence: CDR1 ENHRY, CDR2 SYGVKD. CDR3 in amino acids: CAITGPGGDTEAFF. The CDR3 DNA follows: TGTGCCATCACTGGACCTGGCGGGGACACTGAAGCTTTCTTT.

A single count supports this clone. The V and J genes are TRBV19 and TRBJ2-1; TRBD2 aligns across 10 bases. Losses at the gene ends were 1 base for V and 5 bases for J; bases not matched to a gene: 2. The germline V gene encodes CDR1 LNHDA and CDR2 SQIVND (reference sequence). This CDR3 is 15 amino acids long. The CDR3 is CASSIGLAGDNEQFF. CDR3 in DNA: TGTGCCAGTAGTATAGGTCTAGCGGGAGACAATGAGCAGTTCTTC.

The V and J genes are TRBV6-5 and TRBJ1-6; 8 bases agree with TRBD1. CDR3 length: 15 amino acids. CDR1 is MNHEY and CDR2 is SVGAGI in the germline V gene. The junction had 7 bases not matched to a gene; V was cut back by 6 bases and J by 6 bases. The CDR3 sequence: CASRGQAAINSPLHF. CDR3 bases: TGTGCCAGCAGGGGACAGGCCGCGATTAATTCACCCCTCCACTTT.

This sequence joins TRBV7-9 and TRBJ1-6; 7 bases agree with TRBD1. Germline CDR1 is SEHNR and CDR2 is FQNEAQ (reference sequence). The trim removed 3 bases at V and 11 bases at J, leaving 4 bases unmatched. The CDR3 consists of 13 residues. CDR3 bases: TGTGCCAGCAGCTTGTCAGGGGGGACACCCCTCCACTTT. It specifies CASSLSGGTPLHF. The complete variable domain, with remaining parts taken from reference TRBV7-9 and TRBJ1-6, reads DTGVSQNPRHKITKRGQNVTFRCDPISEHNRLYWYRQTLGQGPEFLTYFQNEAQLEKSRLLSDRFSAERPKGSFSTLEIQRTEQGDSAMYLCASSLSGGTPLHFGNGTRLTVT.

The chain employs TRBV3-1 (or the pseudogene TRBV3-2) and TRBJ1-2, with a weak D call TRBD1 (6 bases). Trimming took off 4 bases at V and 0 bases at J, with 18 bases between the two ends. The germline CDR1 and CDR2 sequences are LGHDT and YNNKEL (reference sequence). The CDR3 consists of 17 residues. CDR3 bases: TGTGCCAGCAGCCCGAGGACAGCCCAAGTAGCTAACTATGGCTACACCTTC. Translation: CASSPRTAQVANYGYTF.

This rearrangement joins TRBV5-1 to TRBJ1-3; D is unclear. With 0 bases removed from V and 0 bases from J, the gap between germline ends came to 4 bases. From germline, CDR1 is SGHRS and CDR2 YFSETQ. The CDR3 has 14 residues. The DNA for the CDR3 is TGCGCCAGCAGCTTGGCCTTCTCTGGAAACACCATATATTTT. Its translation is CASSLAFSGNTIYF.

This clone was observed a handful of times. The gene calls are TRBV14 and TRBJ2-3, with 8 positions matching TRBD2. The CDR3 has 19 residues. Germline loops: CDR1 SGHDN, CDR2 FVKESK. V was clipped by 0 bases and J by 4 bases; unmatched bases: 15. The DNA of the CDR3 is TGTGCCAGCAGCCAAGATCGCACTAGCGGCTTCGCATCCGCAGATACGCAGTATTTT. Protein product: CASSQDRTSGFASADTQYF.

The rearrangement links TRBV28 to TRBJ2-5, with unresolved D. Germline-derived CDR1 and CDR2 are MDHEN and SYDVKM. This CDR3 is built from 11 residues. V dropped 7 bases and J dropped 8 bases, with 11 bases sitting between them. As DNA, the CDR3 is TGTGCCAGCACCTTAGGAGAAACCCAGTACTTC. The encoded protein is CASTLGETQYF. Using reference TRBV28 and TRBJ2-5 for the parts outside the CDR3, the full variable domain is DVKVTQSSRYLVKRTGEKVFLECVQDMDHENMFWYRQDPGLGLRLIYFSYDVKMKEKGDIPEGYSVSREKKERFSLILESASTNQTSMYLCASTLGETQYFGPGTRLLVL.

J is TRBJ1-5 and V is TRBV28; D possibly corresponds to TRBD1 (5 bases). This CDR3 is 14 amino acids long. Germline CDR1 MDHEN, CDR2 SYDVKM. Trimming shortened V by 7 bases and J by 2 bases, and 12 bases separated the two germline ends. As DNA, the CDR3 is TGTGCCAGCACCCAATCCAGGGGCAATCAGCCCCAGCATTTT. Translation gives CASTQSRGNQPQHF. Filled out from reference TRBV28 and TRBJ1-5, the complete variable domain reads DVKVTQSSRYLVKRTGEKVFLECVQDMDHENMFWYRQDPGLGLRLIYFSYDVKMKEKGDIPEGYSVSREKKERFSLILESASTNQTSMYLCASTQSRGNQPQHFGDGTRLSIL.

The chain has TRBV5-1 and TRBJ2-7; a weak D match, TRBD2 (6 bases). CDR1 is SGHRS, CDR2 YFSETQ, per germline. V was cut by 7 bases and J by 4 bases, with 12 bases left in between. There are 12 residues in the CDR3. The CDR3 region has the DNA TGCGCCAGCGGGCGGGGAAATTACGAGCAGTACTTC. It yields the protein CASGRGNYEQYF.

The J gene is TRBJ2-2, the V gene TRBV29-1; D perhaps matches TRBD1 (6 bases). The V gene's germline CDR1 is SQVTM and CDR2 ANQGSEA. Trimming stripped 3 bases from V and 4 bases from J, with 15 bases between. The CDR3 covers 15 residues. The CDR3: CSVDGGGASTGELFF. The DNA for the CDR3 is TGCAGCGTTGACGGTGGGGGCGCGAGCACCGGGGAGCTGTTTTTT.

The CDR3 is CASSFDSLYTGELFF. The CDR3 region has the DNA TGTGCCAGCAGTTTCGACAGCCTTTACACCGGGGAGCTGTTTTTT. The V call is TRBV6-5, the J call TRBJ2-2, with a tentative D call TRBD1 (5 bases). The V end lost 4 bases, the J end lost 3 bases, and 12 bases lay between the germline ends. Germline CDR1 and CDR2: MNHEY and SVGAGI. The length of the CDR3 is 15 residues.

This clone came up once. The chain carries TRBV7-3 and TRBJ2-2, with TRBD2 matching over 10 bases. Germline CDR1 reads SGHTA; CDR2 reads FQGTGA. With V trimmed by 6 bases and J by 0 bases, 10 bases remained unmatched. The CDR3 runs 18 residues. DNA for the CDR3: TGTGCCAGCAGTCCAGGGCGACTAGCGGGCTCGAACACCGGGGAGCTGTTTTTT. Protein product: CASSPGRLAGSNTGELFF.

This clone was observed a few times. This chain uses TRBV18 with TRBJ2-7; D might be TRBD2 (6 bases). Trimming removed 3 bases from V and 1 base from J, with 10 bases in between. The CDR3 loop spans 14 amino acids. Germline CDR1 KGHSH, CDR2 LQKENI. In DNA, the CDR3 is TGTGCCAGCTCACCGCTTGGGGGGTCCTACGAGCAGTACTTC. It translates to CASSPLGGSYEQYF.

The J gene is TRBJ2-1, the V gene TRBV27; TRBD1 matches 9 bases. CDR3 length: 14 residues. Germline lookup yields CDR1 MNHEY and CDR2 SMNVEV (reference sequence). Losses at the gene ends were 1 base for V and 8 bases for J; bases not matched to a gene: 3. CDR3 DNA sequence: TGTGCCAGCAGTTTATTGGGACAGGGACATGAGCAGTTCTTC. This sequence encodes CASSLLGQGHEQFF.

The J gene is TRBJ2-1, the V gene TRBV27; 11 positions match TRBD2. The CDR3 is made up of 15 amino acids. The junction had 6 bases not matched to a gene; V was cut back by 6 bases and J by 5 bases. The germline gives CDR1 MNHEY, CDR2 SMNVEV (reference sequence). CDR3 nucleotide sequence: TGTGCCAGCAGCCATACTAGCGGGAGTAACAATGAGCAGTTCTTC. Translating gives CASSHTSGSNNEQFF.

V is TRBV2 and J is TRBJ2-1, with 12 bases lining up with TRBD1. In germline, CDR1 is SNHLY, CDR2 FYNNEI. V lost 7 bases, J lost 10 bases, and 11 bases stayed unmatched. The CDR3 contains 15 residues. The CDR3 protein is CASKLRDRGLQEQFF. The CDR3 coding sequence is TGTGCCAGCAAGCTCCGGGACAGGGGGCTTCAGGAGCAGTTCTTC.

Only one count was recorded for this clone. The chain combines TRBV18 with TRBJ1-6; maybe TRBD1 (6 bases). CDR1 and CDR2 (germline): KGHSH, LQKENI. The CDR3 is made up of 15 amino acids. V lost 0 bases, J lost 10 bases, and 13 bases lay in between. CDR3 loop: CASSPPGGHGSPLHF. In DNA form, the CDR3 reads TGTGCCAGCTCACCACCGGGGGGGCACGGGTCACCCCTCCACTTT.

Comments on this clone: Additional DNA sequences in this sample encode the identical CDR3. V and J are TRBV5-1 and TRBJ2-5; TRBD2 agrees at 9 bases. Trimming removed 3 bases from V and 0 bases from J; junction bases left unmatched: 6. The CDR3 is 16 amino acids. The V gene's germline CDR1 is SGHRS and CDR2 YFSETQ. The CDR3 protein is CASSSLAGGNQETQYF. The CDR3 DNA reads TGCGCCAGCAGCTCCCTCGCGGGGGGGAACCAAGAGACCCAGTACTTC.

There are a few counts of this clone. The chain joins TRBV27 to TRBJ2-2, with 8 bases identical to TRBD1. The V and J ends lost 5 bases and 1 base, in that order; junction bases with no gene match: 6. CDR1 and CDR2 from the germline V gene are MNHEY and SMNVEV (reference sequence). This CDR3 comprises 16 residues. The CDR3 region has the DNA TGTGCCAGCAGTCCCTTCGGGACAGGGAACACCGGGGAGCTGTTTTTT. Translated, it gives CASSPFGTGNTGELFF.

V usage is TRBV29-1 and J usage is TRBJ2-1; TRBD1 agrees at 7 bases. The CDR3 consists of 16 residues. V gave up 6 bases and J gave up 6 bases; unmatched junction bases: 17. From germline, CDR1 is SQVTM and CDR2 ANQGSEA. CDR3 region: CSVGLNRGSRPNEQFF. The CDR3 nucleotides are TGCAGCGTAGGCCTCAACAGGGGTTCGAGACCCAATGAGCAGTTCTTC.

The rearrangement uses TRBV24-1 and TRBJ2-3; D is perhaps TRBD2 (5 bases). V lost 8 bases, J lost 4 bases, and 9 bases lay in between. Germline values: CDR1 KGHDR, CDR2 SFDVKD. This CDR3 is built from 12 residues. The CDR3 DNA sequence: TGTGCCACCACGGGTAGCGCAGATACGCAGTATTTT. Translated: CATTGSADTQYF.

The genes are TRBV11-2 and TRBJ1-1; tentative D call: TRBD1 (5 bases). CDR1 is SGHAT, CDR2 FQNNGV, per germline. The length of the CDR3 is 13 residues. Trimming pared 7 bases from V and 8 bases from J, leaving 17 bases between. In nucleotides, the CDR3 is TGTGCCAGCAACTCGGGGAGGGGACCCGAAGCTTTCTTT. It is translated as CASNSGRGPEAFF.

Ten or more counts support this clone. The V gene is TRBV27, the J gene TRBJ2-7; 9 bases agree with TRBD2. The CDR3 is made up of 14 amino acids. V dropped 6 bases and J dropped 6; count of bases not matched to a gene: 9. The V gene's germline CDR1 is MNHEY and CDR2 SMNVEV (reference sequence). CDR3 coding DNA: TGTGCCAGCAGCGGGGGTAGCGGGAGTCCCGAGCAGTACTTC. This gives the protein CASSGGSGSPEQYF.

This sequence joins TRBV28 and TRBJ1-2; 8 bases are a match to TRBD1. Germline loops: CDR1 MDHEN, CDR2 SYDVKM. This CDR3 comprises 15 residues. Trimming at V came to 5 bases and at J to 6 bases, leaving 11 bases not matched to a gene. Written as DNA, the CDR3 is TGTGCCAGCAGTGCCGACGAGGACAGGGCACATGGCTACACCTTC. Amino acid sequence: CASSADEDRAHGYTF.